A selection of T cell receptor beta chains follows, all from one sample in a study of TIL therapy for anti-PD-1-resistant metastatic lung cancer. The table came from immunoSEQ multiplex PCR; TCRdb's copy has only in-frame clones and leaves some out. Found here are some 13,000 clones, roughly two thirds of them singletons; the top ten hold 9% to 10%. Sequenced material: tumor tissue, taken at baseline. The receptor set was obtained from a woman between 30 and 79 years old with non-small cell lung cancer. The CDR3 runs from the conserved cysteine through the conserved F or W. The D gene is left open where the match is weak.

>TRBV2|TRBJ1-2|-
CASQGILNYGYTF
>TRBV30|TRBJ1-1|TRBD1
CAWSGKDRGTEAFF
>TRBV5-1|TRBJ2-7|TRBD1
CASSIRQGPYEQYF
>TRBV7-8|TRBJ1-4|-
CASSSIAGELGEKLFF
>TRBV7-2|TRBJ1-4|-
CASSPVREKLFF
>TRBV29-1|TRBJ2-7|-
CSVKTGTGNYEQYF
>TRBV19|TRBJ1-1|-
CASSIGPGRNTEAFF
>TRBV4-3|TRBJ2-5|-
CASSQDFVRGKETQYF
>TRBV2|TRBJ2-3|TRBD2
CASAVGGGRWTDTQYF
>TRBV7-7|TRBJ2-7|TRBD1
CASSSRNTGTGPYEQYF
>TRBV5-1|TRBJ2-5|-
CASSPSTGDSAQYF
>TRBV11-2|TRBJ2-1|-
CASSLESVGASYNEQFF
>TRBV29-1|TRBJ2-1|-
CSVHGSPRYNEQFF
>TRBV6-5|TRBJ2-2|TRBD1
CASSYPGQGDTGELFF
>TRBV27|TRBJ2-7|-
CASSRGWGPGPRSYEQYF
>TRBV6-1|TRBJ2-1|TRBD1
CASTPWGQGQFF
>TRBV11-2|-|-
CASSEQRYEQYF
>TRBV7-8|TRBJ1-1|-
CASSTQGGTEAFF
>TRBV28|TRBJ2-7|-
CASSPLNRGTYEQYF
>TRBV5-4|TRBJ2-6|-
CASSAGVEANVLTF
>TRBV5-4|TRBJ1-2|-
CASSLGVTAGDGYTF
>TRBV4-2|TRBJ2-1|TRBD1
CASSQDPQGADSYNEQFF
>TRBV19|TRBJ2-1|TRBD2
CASSLVAGSSYNEQFF
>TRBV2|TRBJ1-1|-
CATLLGMNTEAFF
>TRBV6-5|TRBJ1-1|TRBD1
CASSLKGTVYTEAFF
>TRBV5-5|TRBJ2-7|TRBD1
CASSRQGTNEQYF
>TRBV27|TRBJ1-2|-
CASSLNLLTNYGYTF
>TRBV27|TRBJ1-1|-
CASSLYRLARPEAFF